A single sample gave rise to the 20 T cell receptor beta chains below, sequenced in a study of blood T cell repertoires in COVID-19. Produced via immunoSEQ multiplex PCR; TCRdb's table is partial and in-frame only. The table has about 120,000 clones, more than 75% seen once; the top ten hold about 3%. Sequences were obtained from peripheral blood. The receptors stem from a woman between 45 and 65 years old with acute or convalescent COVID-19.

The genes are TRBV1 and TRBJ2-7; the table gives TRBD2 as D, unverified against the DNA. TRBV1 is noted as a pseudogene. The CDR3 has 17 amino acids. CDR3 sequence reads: CTSSQVRKRDGRSEQYF. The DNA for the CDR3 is TGCACCAGCAGCCAAGTAAGAAAGCGGGATGGTCGTTCCGAGCAGTACTTC.

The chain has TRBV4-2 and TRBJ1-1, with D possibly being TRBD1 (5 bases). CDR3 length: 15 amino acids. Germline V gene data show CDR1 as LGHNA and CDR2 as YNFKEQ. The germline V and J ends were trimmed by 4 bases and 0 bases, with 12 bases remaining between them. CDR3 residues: CASSLGGGMNTEAFF. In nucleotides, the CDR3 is TGTGCCAGCAGCCTAGGCGGGGGGATGAACACTGAAGCTTTCTTT.

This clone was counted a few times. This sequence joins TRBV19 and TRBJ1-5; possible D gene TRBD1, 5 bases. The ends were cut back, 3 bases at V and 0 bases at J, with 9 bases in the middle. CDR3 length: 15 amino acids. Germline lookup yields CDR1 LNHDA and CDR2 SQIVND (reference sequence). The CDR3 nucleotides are TGTGCCAGTAGTATCGACAGAGATAGCAATCAGCCCCAGCATTTT. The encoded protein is CASSIDRDSNQPQHF.

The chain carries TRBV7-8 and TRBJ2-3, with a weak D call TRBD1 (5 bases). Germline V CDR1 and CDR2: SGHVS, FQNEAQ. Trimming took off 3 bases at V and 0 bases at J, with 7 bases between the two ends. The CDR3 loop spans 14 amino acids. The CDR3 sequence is CASSLGPSTDTQYF. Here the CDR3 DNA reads TGTGCCAGCAGCTTGGGGCCTAGCACAGATACGCAGTATTTT. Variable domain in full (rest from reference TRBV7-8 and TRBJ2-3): GAGVSQSPRYKVAKRGQDVALRCDPISGHVSLFWYQQALGQGPEFLTYFQNEAQLDKSGLPSDRFFAERPEGSVSTLKIQRTQQEDSAVYLCASSLGPSTDTQYFGPGTRLTVL.

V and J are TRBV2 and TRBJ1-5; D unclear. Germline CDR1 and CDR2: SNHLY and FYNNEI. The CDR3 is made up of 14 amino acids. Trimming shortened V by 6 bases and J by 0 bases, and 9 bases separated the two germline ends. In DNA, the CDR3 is TGTGCCAGCAGCCTACAGATTAGCAATCAGCCCCAGCATTTT. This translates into CASSLQISNQPQHF.

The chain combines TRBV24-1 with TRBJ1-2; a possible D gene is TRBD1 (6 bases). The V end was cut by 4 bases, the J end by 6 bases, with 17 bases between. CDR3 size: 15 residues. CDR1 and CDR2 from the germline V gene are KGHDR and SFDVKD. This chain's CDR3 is CATSDLHTGLDGYTF. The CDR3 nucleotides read TGTGCCACCAGTGACCTTCACACAGGGCTCGATGGCTACACCTTC.

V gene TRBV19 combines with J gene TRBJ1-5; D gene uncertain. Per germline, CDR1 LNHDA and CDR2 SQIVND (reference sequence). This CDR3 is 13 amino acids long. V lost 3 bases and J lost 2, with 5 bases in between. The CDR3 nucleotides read TGTGCCAGTAGTATTGCGGGCAATCAGCCCCAGCATTTT. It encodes CASSIAGNQPQHF.

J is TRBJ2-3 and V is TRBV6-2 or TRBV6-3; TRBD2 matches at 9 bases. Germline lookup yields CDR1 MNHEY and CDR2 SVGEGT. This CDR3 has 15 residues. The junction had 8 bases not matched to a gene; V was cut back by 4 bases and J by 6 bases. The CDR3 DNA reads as TGTGCCAGCAGTTCCTCGGGACTAGCATCCGATACGCAGTATTTT. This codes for CASSSSGLASDTQYF.

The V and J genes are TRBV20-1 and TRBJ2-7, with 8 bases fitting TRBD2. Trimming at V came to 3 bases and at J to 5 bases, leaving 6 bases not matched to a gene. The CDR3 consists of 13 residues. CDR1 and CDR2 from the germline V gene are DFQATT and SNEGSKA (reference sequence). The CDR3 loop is CSASPGGPNEQYF. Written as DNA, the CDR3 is TGCAGTGCTAGTCCGGGAGGGCCCAACGAGCAGTACTTC.

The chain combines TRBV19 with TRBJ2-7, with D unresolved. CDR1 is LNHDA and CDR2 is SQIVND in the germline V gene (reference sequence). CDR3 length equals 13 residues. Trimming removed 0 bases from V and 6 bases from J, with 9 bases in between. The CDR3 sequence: CASSIDLVSEQYF. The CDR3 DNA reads TGTGCCAGTAGTATAGATCTAGTAAGCGAGCAGTACTTC.

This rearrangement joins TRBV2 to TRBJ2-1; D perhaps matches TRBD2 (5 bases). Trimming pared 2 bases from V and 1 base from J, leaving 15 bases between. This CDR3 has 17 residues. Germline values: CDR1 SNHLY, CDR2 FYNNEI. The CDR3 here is CASSENRRERSYNEQFF. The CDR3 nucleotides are TGTGCCAGCAGTGAAAATCGTCGGGAAAGGTCCTACAATGAGCAGTTCTTC. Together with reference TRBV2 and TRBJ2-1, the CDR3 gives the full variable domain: EPEVTQTPSHQVTQMGQEVILRCVPISNHLYFYWYRQILGQKVEFLVSFYNNEISEKSEIFDDQFSVERPDGSNFTLKIRSTKLEDSAMYFCASSENRRERSYNEQFFGPGTRLTVL.

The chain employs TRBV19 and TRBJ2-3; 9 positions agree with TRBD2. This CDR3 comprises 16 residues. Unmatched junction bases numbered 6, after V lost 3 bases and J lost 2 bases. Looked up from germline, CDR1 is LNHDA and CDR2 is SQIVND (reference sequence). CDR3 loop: CASSIGTSSFTDTQYF. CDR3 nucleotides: TGTGCCAGTAGTATTGGGACTAGCAGTTTCACAGATACGCAGTATTTT.

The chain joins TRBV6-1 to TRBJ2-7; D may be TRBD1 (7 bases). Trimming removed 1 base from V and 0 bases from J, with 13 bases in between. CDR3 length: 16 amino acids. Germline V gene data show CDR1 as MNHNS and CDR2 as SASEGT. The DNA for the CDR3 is TGTGCCAGCAGTGAAGGGCGGGACAGAGTCTCCTACGAGCAGTACTTC. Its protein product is CASSEGRDRVSYEQYF.

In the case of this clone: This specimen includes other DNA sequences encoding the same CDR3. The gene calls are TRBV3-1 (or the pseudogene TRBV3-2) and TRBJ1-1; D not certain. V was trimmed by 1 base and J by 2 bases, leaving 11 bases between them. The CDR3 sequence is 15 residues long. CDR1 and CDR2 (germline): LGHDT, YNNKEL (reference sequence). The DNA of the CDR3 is TGTGCCAGCAGCCAAGGAGGCCAGTTAAACACTGAAGCTTTCTTT. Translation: CASSQGGQLNTEAFF.

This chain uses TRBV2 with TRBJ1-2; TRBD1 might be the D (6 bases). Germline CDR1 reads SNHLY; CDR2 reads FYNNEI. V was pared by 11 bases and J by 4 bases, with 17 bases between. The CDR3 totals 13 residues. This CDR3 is CAALGGASYGYTF. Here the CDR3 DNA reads TGTGCCGCCTTAGGGGGGGCAAGCTATGGCTACACCTTC.

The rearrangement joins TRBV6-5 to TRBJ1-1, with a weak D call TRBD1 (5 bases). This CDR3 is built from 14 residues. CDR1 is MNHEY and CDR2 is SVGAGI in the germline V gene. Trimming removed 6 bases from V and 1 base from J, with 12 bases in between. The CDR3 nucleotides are TGTGCCAGCAGACCTCAGGGCTGGAACACTGAAGCTTTCTTT. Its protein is CASRPQGWNTEAFF.

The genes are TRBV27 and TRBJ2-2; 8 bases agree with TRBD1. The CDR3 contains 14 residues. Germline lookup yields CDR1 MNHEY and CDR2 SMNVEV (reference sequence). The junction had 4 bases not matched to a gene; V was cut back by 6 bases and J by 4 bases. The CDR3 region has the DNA TGTGCCAGCAGGCCGACAGGGGCCACCGGGGAGCTGTTTTTT. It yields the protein CASRPTGATGELFF.

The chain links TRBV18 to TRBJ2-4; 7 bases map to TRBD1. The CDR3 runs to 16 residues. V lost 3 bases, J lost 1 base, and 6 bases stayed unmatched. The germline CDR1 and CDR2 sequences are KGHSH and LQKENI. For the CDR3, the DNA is TGTGCCAGCTCACCTGGACAGGTGGGGGCCAAAAACATTCAGTACTTC. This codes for CASSPGQVGAKNIQYF.

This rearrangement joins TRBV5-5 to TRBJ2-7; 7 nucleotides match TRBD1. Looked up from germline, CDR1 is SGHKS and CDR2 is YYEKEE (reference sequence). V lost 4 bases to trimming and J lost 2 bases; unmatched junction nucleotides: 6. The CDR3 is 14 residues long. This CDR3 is CASSRDSRTYEQYF. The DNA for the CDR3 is TGTGCCAGCAGCCGGGACAGCAGAACCTACGAGCAGTACTTC.

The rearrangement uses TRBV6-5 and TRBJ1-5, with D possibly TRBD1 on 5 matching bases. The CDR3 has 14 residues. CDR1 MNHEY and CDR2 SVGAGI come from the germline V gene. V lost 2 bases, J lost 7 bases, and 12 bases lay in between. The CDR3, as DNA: TGTGCCAGCAGTTACGGCAGGGTAGGACAGCCCCAGCATTTT. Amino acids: CASSYGRVGQPQHF.